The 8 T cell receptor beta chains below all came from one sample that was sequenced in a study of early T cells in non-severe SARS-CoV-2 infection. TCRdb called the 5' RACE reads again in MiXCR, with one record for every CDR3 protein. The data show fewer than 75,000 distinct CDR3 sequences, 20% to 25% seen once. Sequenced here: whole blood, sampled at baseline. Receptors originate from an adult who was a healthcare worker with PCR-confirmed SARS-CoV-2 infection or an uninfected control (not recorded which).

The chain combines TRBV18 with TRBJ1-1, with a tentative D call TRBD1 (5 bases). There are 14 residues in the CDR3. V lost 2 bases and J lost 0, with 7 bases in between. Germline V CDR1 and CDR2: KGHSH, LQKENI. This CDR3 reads CASSPSGMNTEAFF. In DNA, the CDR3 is TGTGCCAGCTCACCATCAGGGATGAACACTGAAGCTTTCTTT.

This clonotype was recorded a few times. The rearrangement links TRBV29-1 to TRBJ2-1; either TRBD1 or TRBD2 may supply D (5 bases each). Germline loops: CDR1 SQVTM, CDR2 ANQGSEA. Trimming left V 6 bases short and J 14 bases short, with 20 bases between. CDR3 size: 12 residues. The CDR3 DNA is TGCAGCGTACCCGTAGCCGGGGCCCTGGAGTTCTTC. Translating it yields CSVPVAGALEFF.

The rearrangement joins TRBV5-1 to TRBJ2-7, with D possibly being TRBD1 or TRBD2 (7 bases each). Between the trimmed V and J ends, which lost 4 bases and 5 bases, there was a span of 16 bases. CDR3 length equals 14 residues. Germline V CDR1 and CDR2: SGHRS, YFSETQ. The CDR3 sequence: CASSADRAGDEQYF. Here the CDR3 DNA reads TGCGCCAGCAGCGCAGACAGGGCGGGAGACGAGCAGTACTTC.

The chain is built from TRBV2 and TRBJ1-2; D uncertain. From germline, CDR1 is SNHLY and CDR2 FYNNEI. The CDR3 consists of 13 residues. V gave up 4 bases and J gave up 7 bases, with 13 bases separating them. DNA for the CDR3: TGTGCCAGCAGTGCTGATAGGGCAACTGGCTACACCTTC. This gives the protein CASSADRATGYTF.

CDR3 DNA: TGTGCCAGCAGCCAAAGGCGGGTATCCTACGAGCAGTACTTC. It translates to CASSQRRVSYEQYF. The gene calls are TRBV3-1 and TRBJ2-7; tentative D call: TRBD2 (5 bases). This CDR3 region has 14 residues. CDR1 and CDR2 from the germline V gene are LGHDT and YNNKEL (reference sequence). Trimming removed 2 bases at V and 1 base at J, with 9 bases between.

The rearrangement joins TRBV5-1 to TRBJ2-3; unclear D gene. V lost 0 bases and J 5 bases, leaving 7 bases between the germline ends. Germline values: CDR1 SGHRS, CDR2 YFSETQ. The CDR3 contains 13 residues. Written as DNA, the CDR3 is TGCGCCAGCAGCTTGGGTAGATTAGATACGCAGTATTTT. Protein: CASSLGRLDTQYF.

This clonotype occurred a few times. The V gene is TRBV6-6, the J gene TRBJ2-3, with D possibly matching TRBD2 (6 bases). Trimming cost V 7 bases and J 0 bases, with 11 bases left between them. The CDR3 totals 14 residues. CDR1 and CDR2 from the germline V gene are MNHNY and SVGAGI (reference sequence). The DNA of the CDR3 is TGTGCCAGCAACCGGGACTCAAGCACAGATACGCAGTATTTT. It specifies CASNRDSSTDTQYF.

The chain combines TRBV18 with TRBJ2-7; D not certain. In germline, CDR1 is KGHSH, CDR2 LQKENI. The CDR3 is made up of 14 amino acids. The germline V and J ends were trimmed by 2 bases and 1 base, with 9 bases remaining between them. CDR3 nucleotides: TGTGCCAGCTCACCAACGGCGGATTCCTACGAGCAGTACTTC. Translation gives CASSPTADSYEQYF.